This T cell receptor (beta chain) stems from a study of T cell responses to AZD1222 COVID-19 vaccine. Study summary: Pooling of second doses given at about 4 or about 12 weeks was done.

A remark on this clone: Its cognate antigen is unknown.

The data were produced by immunoSEQ multiplex PCR, yet TCRdb's version contains in-frame clones alone and is incomplete. The sample consists of 200,000 or so clones, about nine tenths of them appearing once. The CDR3 sequence is 14 residues long. The germline CDR1 and CDR2 sequences are ENHRY and SYGVKD. Trimming pared 7 bases from V and 0 bases from J, leaving 12 bases between. The study, taken as a whole, reports: Within unmutated variant regions lay the reported targets of nearly half of spike-specific TCRs. Recipients of two AZD1222 doses showed rising Spike-specific TCR breadth and depth.

Sample: peripheral blood, taken on day 0 of AZD1222 vaccination. The TCR sequence derives from an adult in good health. The J gene is TRBJ1-1, the V gene TRBV10-3; the D is unclear. CDR3 in DNA: TGTGCCATCACTCAGACAAACATGAACACTGAAGCTTTCTTT. It specifies CAITQTNMNTEAFF.